This passage covers 23 T cell receptor beta chains from one sample sequenced in a study of blood T cell repertoires in COVID-19. Produced via immunoSEQ multiplex PCR; TCRdb's table is partial and in-frame only. The profile shows 150,000 or so clones, 75% to 85% of them singletons. Source material: PBMCs or T cells enriched from blood (not recorded which). Receptors were obtained from a man aged 40-49 years who had recovered from COVID-19.

This clone has more than one count but fewer than ten. The chain carries TRBV25-1 and TRBJ1-2; D gene ambiguous. The CDR3 is 14 amino acids. Germline CDR1 is MGHDK and CDR2 is SYGVNS. Trimming removed 6 bases from V and 0 bases from J, with 11 bases in between. In nucleotides, the CDR3 is TGTGCCAGCAGAGCGGTCAGTGCTAACTATGGCTACACCTTC. Translated, it gives CASRAVSANYGYTF.

The chain has TRBV5-1 and TRBJ1-1; 7 bases fit TRBD1. Trimming cost V 4 bases and J 0 bases; bases outside gene matches: 12. This CDR3 region has 17 residues. Germline CDR1 and CDR2: SGHRS and YFSETQ. CDR3 region: CASSMTTGTALNTEAFF. The DNA of the CDR3 is TGCGCCAGCAGCATGACTACAGGGACAGCATTGAACACTGAAGCTTTCTTT.

This clone was seen once. V gene TRBV3-1 (or the pseudogene TRBV3-2) combines with J gene TRBJ1-4; 7 bases are a match to TRBD1. Germline trimming cut 3 bases from V and 4 bases from J; bases unmatched to any gene: 17. Looked up from germline, CDR1 is LGHDT and CDR2 is YNNKEL (reference sequence). The CDR3 contains 19 residues. CDR3 bases: TGTGCCAGCAGCCACGGCCGGATCGTAACCGGGACAGTTAATGAAAAACTGTTTTTT. This translates into CASSHGRIVTGTVNEKLFF.

The chain joins TRBV7-2 to TRBJ1-5, with unresolved D. CDR1 and CDR2 (germline): SGHTA, FQGNSA. This CDR3 contains 16 residues. Trimming removed 2 bases at V and 5 bases at J, with 16 bases between. The chain's CDR3 is CASSLRSDGGYQPQHF. CDR3 in DNA: TGTGCCAGCAGCTTACGTAGCGACGGAGGTTATCAGCCCCAGCATTTT.

V and J are TRBV5-1 and TRBJ1-1; TRBD1 agrees at 11 bases. The germline CDR1 and CDR2 sequences are SGHRS and YFSETQ. Trimming cost V 0 bases and J 4 bases; bases outside gene matches: 2. CDR3 length: 15 amino acids. CDR3 in DNA: TGCGCCAGCAGCTTGGAGGGACAGGGGGGCACTGAAGCTTTCTTT. It is translated as CASSLEGQGGTEAFF.

The V call is TRBV5-1, the J call TRBJ1-4; 8 nucleotides match TRBD1. The V and J ends lost 4 bases and 3 bases, in that order; junction bases with no gene match: 5. The CDR3 covers 15 residues. CDR1 and CDR2 from the germline V gene are SGHRS and YFSETQ. CDR3 amino acids: CASSDDRGPNEKLFF. CDR3 sequence (DNA): TGCGCCAGCAGCGACGACAGGGGTCCTAATGAAAAACTGTTTTTT.

CDR3 DNA sequence: TGTGCCAGCAGCCAGACTAGCGGGGGTCGCACAGATACGCAGTATTTT. Protein: CASSQTSGGRTDTQYF. The rearrangement links TRBV7-7 to TRBJ2-3, with 12 bases matching TRBD2. V gave up 5 bases and J gave up 1 base; unmatched junction bases: 4. The CDR3 is 16 amino acids. Per the germline V gene, CDR1 is SSHAT and CDR2 is FNYEAQ (reference sequence).

V usage is TRBV27 and J usage is TRBJ1-4; maybe TRBD1 (6 bases). From germline, CDR1 is MNHEY and CDR2 SMNVEV (reference sequence). This CDR3 comprises 15 residues. The V end was cut by 6 bases, the J end by 4 bases, with 15 bases between. The CDR3 region has the DNA TGTGCCAGCAGAGCCATGGGGGCGTTTAATGAAAAACTGTTTTTT. Its protein product is CASRAMGAFNEKLFF.

J is TRBJ2-1 and V is TRBV19; TRBD2 agrees at 8 bases. Trimming removed 1 base from V and 0 bases from J; junction bases left unmatched: 8. The CDR3 contains 18 residues. Germline-derived CDR1 and CDR2 are LNHDA and SQIVND (reference sequence). CDR3 sequence reads: CASSIALPRGGSYNEQFF. Written as DNA, the CDR3 is TGTGCCAGTAGTATAGCCCTACCCCGGGGGGGCTCCTACAATGAGCAGTTCTTC.

This chain uses TRBV7-9 with TRBJ2-6, with D uncertain. The germline V and J ends were trimmed by 3 bases and 0 bases, with 18 bases remaining between them. Germline CDR1 SEHNR, CDR2 FQNEAQ (reference sequence). This CDR3 spans 19 amino acids. CDR3 DNA: TGTGCCAGCAGCTTCCCATTGGCAGGAAACCCCTCTGGGGCCAACGTCCTGACTTTC. It is translated as CASSFPLAGNPSGANVLTF. Based on the CDR3 plus reference TRBV7-9 and TRBJ2-6, the full variable domain is DTGVSQNPRHKITKRGQNVTFRCDPISEHNRLYWYRQTLGQGPEFLTYFQNEAQLEKSRLLSDRFSAERPKGSFSTLEIQRTEQGDSAMYLCASSFPLAGNPSGANVLTFGAGSRLTVL.

The rearrangement links TRBV5-4 to TRBJ2-4; 7 nucleotides match TRBD1. The junction had 6 bases not matched to a gene; V was cut back by 2 bases and J by 4 bases. CDR3 length: 15 amino acids. The germline V gene has CDR1 SGHNT and CDR2 YYREEE (reference sequence). In nucleotides, the CDR3 is TGTGCCAGCAGCTTAGACCCGACAGGGAAAAACATTCAGTACTTC. Its protein is CASSLDPTGKNIQYF.

The gene calls are TRBV7-2 and TRBJ1-5, with D unclear. Trimming cost V 5 bases and J 0 bases, with 11 bases left between them. CDR3 length equals 15 residues. From germline, CDR1 is SGHTA and CDR2 FQGNSA. CDR3 nucleotide sequence: TGTGCCAGCAGCCCTGGGCCTTATAGCAATCAGCCCCAGCATTTT. Its protein product is CASSPGPYSNQPQHF.

This clone was counted between two and nine times. This sequence joins TRBV24-1 and TRBJ1-2, with D possibly being TRBD1 (5 bases). Trimming removed 9 bases at V and 9 bases at J, with 13 bases between. The germline gives CDR1 KGHDR, CDR2 SFDVKD. The CDR3 totals 11 residues. CDR3: CATGTGSSYTF. DNA of the CDR3: TGTGCCACCGGAACAGGTTCAAGCTACACCTTC.

This clone was seen only once. V and J are TRBV11-2 and TRBJ2-7; 10 bases are shared with TRBD1. CDR1 is SGHAT, CDR2 FQNNGV, per germline. The CDR3 extends over 14 amino acids. Trimming removed 5 bases from V and 2 bases from J; junction bases left unmatched: 3. The CDR3 nucleotides are TGTGCCAGCAGCCCCGGGACAGGGGCCTACGAGCAGTACTTC. Protein product: CASSPGTGAYEQYF.

V usage is TRBV9 and J usage is TRBJ2-1, with TRBD2 matching 11 bases. CDR3 size: 17 residues. V lost 4 bases, J lost 5 bases, and 11 bases stayed unmatched. CDR1 and CDR2 (germline): SGDLS, YYNGEE. The CDR3 loop reads CASSPSPLAGGNNEQFF. The CDR3 nucleotides are TGTGCCAGCAGCCCAAGCCCCTTAGCGGGGGGGAACAATGAGCAGTTCTTC.

This sequence joins TRBV9 and TRBJ2-3; the D gene is possibly TRBD2 (5 bases). The CDR3 is 14 residues long. The V end lost 4 bases, the J end lost 1 base, and 10 bases lay between the germline ends. The germline gives CDR1 SGDLS, CDR2 YYNGEE. The CDR3 coding sequence is TGTGCCAGCAGCCCGCGGCGGGGCACAGATACGCAGTATTTT. Its translation is CASSPRRGTDTQYF.

This clone has just one count. V usage is TRBV11-3 and J usage is TRBJ2-5; D may be TRBD1 (5 bases). The V end lost 5 bases, the J end lost 0 bases, and 7 bases lay between the germline ends. Germline CDR1 and CDR2: SGHNT and YENEEA. This CDR3 is built from 13 residues. CDR3 nucleotides: TGTGCCAGCAGCCGACAGAACCAAGAGACCCAGTACTTC. Its translation is CASSRQNQETQYF. The variable domain in full, with the rest retrieved from reference TRBV11-3 and TRBJ2-5, is EAGVVQSPRYKIIEKKQPVAFWCNPISGHNTLYWYLQNLGQGPELLIRYENEEAVDDSQLPKDRFSAERLKGVDSTLKIQPAELGDSAVYLCASSRQNQETQYFGPGTRLLVL.

This clone was recorded once. V usage is TRBV7-9 and J usage is TRBJ1-2; D is possibly TRBD1 (6 bases). CDR3 length: 16 residues. Deletions cut 4 bases from V and 3 bases from J, with 18 bases between. Germline loops: CDR1 SEHNR, CDR2 FQNEAQ (reference sequence). In DNA form, the CDR3 reads TGTGCCAGCAGCTCCAGGGGCGGGGGGTTTGACTATGGCTACACCTTC. Its translation is CASSSRGGGFDYGYTF.

The chain recombines TRBV3-1 (or the pseudogene TRBV3-2) with TRBJ1-2, with TRBD1 matching over 10 bases. The CDR3 is made up of 15 amino acids. Germline assignment: CDR1 LGHDT and CDR2 YNNKEL (reference sequence). V shed 7 bases and J 7 bases; nucleotides not matched to a gene: 12. This CDR3 reads CASIQSGTGAAGYTF. CDR3 coding DNA: TGTGCCAGCATCCAGTCCGGGACAGGGGCGGCTGGCTACACCTTC.

The rearrangement joins TRBV6-6 to TRBJ2-2; 9 bases agree with TRBD1. From germline, CDR1 is MNHNY and CDR2 SVGAGI (reference sequence). The CDR3 has 14 amino acids. Trimming removed 7 bases from V and 5 bases from J; junction bases left unmatched: 5. This CDR3 reads CASTTQGATGELFF. The CDR3 coding sequence is TGTGCCAGCACCACACAGGGGGCGACCGGGGAGCTGTTTTTT.

The chain employs TRBV2 and TRBJ1-6; 9 bases are a match to TRBD1. V trimming: 4 bases; J trimming: 5 bases; junction bases outside the gene matches: 6. This CDR3 has 16 amino acids. The germline gives CDR1 SNHLY, CDR2 FYNNEI. The CDR3 loop reads CASSVGQGLNNSPLHF. CDR3 nucleotide sequence: TGTGCCAGCAGTGTTGGACAGGGGTTAAATAATTCACCCCTCCACTTT.

The V and J genes are TRBV3-1 (or the pseudogene TRBV3-2) and TRBJ2-5; 12 bases are a match to TRBD2. After removal of 4 bases from V and 1 base from J, the junction contained 4 bases not matched to a gene. The CDR3 totals 16 residues. CDR1 and CDR2 from the germline V gene are LGHDT and YNNKEL (reference sequence). The CDR3 sequence: CASSRRTSGVQETQYF. The CDR3 DNA is TGTGCCAGCAGCCGTCGGACTAGCGGGGTCCAAGAGACCCAGTACTTC.

This clone was seen only once. The chain has TRBV30 and TRBJ2-2; D is uncertain. Trimming removed 1 base from V and 8 bases from J, with 11 bases in between. Germline CDR1 GTSNPN, CDR2 SVGIG (reference sequence). The CDR3 length is 13 residues. CDR3 sequence (DNA): TGTGCCTGGAGTGCCCCTACTCCGGGGGAGCTGTTTTTT. Its translation: CAWSAPTPGELFF.